This T cell receptor beta chain was sequenced during a study of OX40 agonist ivuxolimab in advanced cancers. Across the whole study: With a range of roughly 20 to 80, age averaged about 58 years, and around 80% were male.

The germline V gene has CDR1 SGHKS and CDR2 YYEKEE (reference sequence). The V end was cut by 2 bases, the J end by 4 bases, with 9 bases between. CDR3 length equals 13 residues. Only one count was recorded for this clone. Data came from immunoSEQ multiplex PCR; TCRdb stores just in-frame clones and leaves some out. Of about 78,000 clones listed, around 86% are singletons. This rearrangement joins TRBV5-5 to TRBJ1-1; weak D call: TRBD1 (6 bases). The receptor's source is an adult with an advanced solid tumor such as melanoma, head and neck, liver or kidney cancer. The sample was CD4+ or CD8+ T cells sorted from blood, taken in a trial of the OX40 agonist ivuxolimab. CDR3 sequence: CASSLQGSTEAFF. The CDR3 DNA is TGTGCCAGCAGCTTACAGGGTAGCACTGAAGCTTTCTTT.